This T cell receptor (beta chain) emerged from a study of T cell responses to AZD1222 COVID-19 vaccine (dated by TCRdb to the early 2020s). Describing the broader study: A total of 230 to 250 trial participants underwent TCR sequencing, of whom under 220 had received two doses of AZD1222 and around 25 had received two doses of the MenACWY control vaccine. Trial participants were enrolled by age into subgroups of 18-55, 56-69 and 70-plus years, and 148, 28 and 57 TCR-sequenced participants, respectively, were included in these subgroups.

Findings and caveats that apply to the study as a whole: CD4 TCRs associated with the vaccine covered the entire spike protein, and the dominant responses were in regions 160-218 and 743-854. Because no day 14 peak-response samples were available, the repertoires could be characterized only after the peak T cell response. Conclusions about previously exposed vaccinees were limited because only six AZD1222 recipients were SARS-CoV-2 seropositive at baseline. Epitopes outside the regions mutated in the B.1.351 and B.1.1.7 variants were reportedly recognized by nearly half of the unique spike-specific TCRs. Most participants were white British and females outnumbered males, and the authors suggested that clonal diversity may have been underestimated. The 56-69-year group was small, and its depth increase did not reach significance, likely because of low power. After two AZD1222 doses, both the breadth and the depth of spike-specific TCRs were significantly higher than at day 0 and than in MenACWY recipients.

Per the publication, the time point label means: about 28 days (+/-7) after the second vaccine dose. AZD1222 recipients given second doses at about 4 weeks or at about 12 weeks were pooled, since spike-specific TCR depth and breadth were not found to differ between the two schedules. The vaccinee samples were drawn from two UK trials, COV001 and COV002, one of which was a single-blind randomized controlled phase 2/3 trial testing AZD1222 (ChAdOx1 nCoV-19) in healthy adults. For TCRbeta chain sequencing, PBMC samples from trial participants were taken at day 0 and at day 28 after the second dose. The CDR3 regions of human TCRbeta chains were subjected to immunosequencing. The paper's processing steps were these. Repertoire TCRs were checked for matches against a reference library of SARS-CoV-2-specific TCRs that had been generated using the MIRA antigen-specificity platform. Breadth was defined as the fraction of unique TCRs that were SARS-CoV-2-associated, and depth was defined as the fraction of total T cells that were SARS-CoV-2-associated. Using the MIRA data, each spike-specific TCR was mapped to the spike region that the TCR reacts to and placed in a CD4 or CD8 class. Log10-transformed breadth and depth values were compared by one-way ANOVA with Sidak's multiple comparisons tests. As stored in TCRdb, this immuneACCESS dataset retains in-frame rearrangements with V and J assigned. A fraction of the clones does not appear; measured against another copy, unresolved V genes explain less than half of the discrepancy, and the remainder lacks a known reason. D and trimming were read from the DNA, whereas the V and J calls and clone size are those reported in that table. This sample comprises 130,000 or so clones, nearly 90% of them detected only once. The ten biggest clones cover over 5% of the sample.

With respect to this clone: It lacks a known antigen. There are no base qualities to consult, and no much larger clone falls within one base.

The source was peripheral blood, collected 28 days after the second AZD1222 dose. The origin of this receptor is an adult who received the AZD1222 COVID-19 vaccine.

The CDR3 reads as follows: CASSILLAGGRTDEYF. The sequenced DNA: TGTGCCAGTAGTATTTTGCTAGCGGGGGGCCGCACAGATGAGTATTTT. The rearrangement combines TRBV19 with TRBJ2-3, and 11 junctional nucleotides match TRBD2. CDR1 and CDR2 (LNHDA, SQIVND) derive from the germline V gene (reference sequence). Its CDR3 holds 16 amino acids, cysteine through phenylalanine. Only the CDR3 region is kept as DNA, spanning 48 bases read in frame from base 1. V is cut back by 3 bases and J by 13 bases, with 15 bases in the junction unmatched. With all but the CDR3 taken from the reference TRBV19 and TRBJ2-3 genes, the full variable domain is: DGGITQSPKYLFRKEGQNVTLSCEQNLNHDAMYWYRQDPGQGLRLIYYSQIVNDFQKGDIAEGYSVSREKKESFPLTVTSAQKNPTAFYLCASSILLAGGRTDEYFGPGTRLTVL.